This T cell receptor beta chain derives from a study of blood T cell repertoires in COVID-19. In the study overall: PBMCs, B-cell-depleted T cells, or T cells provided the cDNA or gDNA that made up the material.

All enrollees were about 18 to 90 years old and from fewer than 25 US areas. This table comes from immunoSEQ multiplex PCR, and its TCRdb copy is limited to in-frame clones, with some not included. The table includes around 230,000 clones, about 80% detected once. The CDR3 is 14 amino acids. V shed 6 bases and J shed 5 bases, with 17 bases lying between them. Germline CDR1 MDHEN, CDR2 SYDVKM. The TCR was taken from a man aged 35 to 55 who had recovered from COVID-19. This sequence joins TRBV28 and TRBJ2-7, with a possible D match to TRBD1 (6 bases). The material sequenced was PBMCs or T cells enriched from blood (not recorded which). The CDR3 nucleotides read TGTGCCAGCAGCCCCTTTCCAGGGGCCCACGAGCAGTACTTC. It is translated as CASSPFPGAHEQYF.